This T cell receptor (beta chain) was profiled in a study of OX40 agonist ivuxolimab in advanced cancers. In the study overall: The patients received agonistic anti-OX40 (CD134) antibody ivuxolimab. Findings and caveats of the study: CD4+ T cells averaged fewer expanded clones than CD8+ T cells.

As regards this clone: Its target is unknown. The same CDR3 is also encoded by other DNA sequences in this sample.

Only in-frame clones appear in the TCRdb table, and some are missing; sequencing was by immunoSEQ multiplex PCR. Of over 30,000 clones in the sample, around four fifths were seen once. Autoimmune disease history or systemic immunosuppression barred patients. In germline, CDR1 is LNHDA, CDR2 SQIVND (reference sequence). There are 15 residues in the CDR3. With V trimmed by 6 bases and J by 2 bases, 10 bases remained unmatched. Sequencing was performed on CD4+ or CD8+ T cells sorted from blood, taken in a trial of the OX40 agonist ivuxolimab. The rearrangement links TRBV19 to TRBJ2-7; 7 bases match TRBD1. The clonotype originates from an adult with an advanced solid tumor such as melanoma, head and neck, liver or kidney cancer. This CDR3 is CASSIGPGTAYEQYF. The CDR3, as DNA: TGTGCCAGTAGCATTGGCCCTGGGACAGCCTACGAGCAGTACTTC.